The T cell receptor (beta chain) under discussion was sequenced for a study of cytomegalovirus exposure and HLA in healthy donors. CDR1 SEHNR and CDR2 FQNEAQ come from the germline V gene (reference sequence). V dropped 5 bases and J dropped 7 bases, with 14 bases sitting between them. The CDR3 totals 14 residues. In the PCR, 60 Vbeta and 13 Jbeta primers were used. Here immunoSEQ multiplex PCR was the method, and the copy in TCRdb shows in-frame clones only, minus some. The table shows under 55,000 clones, with about 78% occurring only once. The rearrangement joins TRBV7-9 to TRBJ1-4; D may be TRBD1 (5 bases). The receptor comes from a woman under 40 in good health and CMV-seronegative. The sequenced sample consisted of PBMCs. The CDR3 sequence: CASSPGLESEKLFF. The CDR3 coding sequence is TGTGCCAGCAGCCCGGGACTCGAAAGTGAAAAACTGTTTTTT.